This note documents a single TCR beta chain sequence. CDR3 length equals 14 residues. V shed 4 bases and J 3 bases; nucleotides not matched to a gene: 4. Germline V gives CDR1 SGHRS, CDR2 YFSETQ. The PCR made use of 60 Vbeta and 13 Jbeta primers. Data came from immunoSEQ multiplex PCR; TCRdb stores just in-frame clones and leaves some out. The top ten clones hold around 7.5% of a sample with around 99,000 clones, roughly 73% of them seen once. This specimen belongs to a study of cytomegalovirus exposure and HLA in healthy donors. The chain links TRBV5-1 to TRBJ2-1; 7 positions agree with TRBD1. Sequenced input: PBMCs. The origin of this receptor is a man between 50 and 59 years old in good health and CMV-seropositive. In DNA form, the CDR3 reads TGCGCCAGCAGCCCGGGACAGCTCTACAATGAGCAGTTCTTC. Translated, it gives CASSPGQLYNEQFF.